The 20 T cell receptor beta chains given below trace back to one sample, sequenced in a study of cytomegalovirus exposure and HLA in healthy donors. The PCR made use of 60 Vbeta and 13 Jbeta primers. Only in-frame clones appear in the TCRdb table, and some are missing; sequencing was by immunoSEQ multiplex PCR. Of 100,000 to 150,000 clones listed, around 80% are singletons. The sample comprised PBMCs. Source of these receptors: a woman aged 55 to 70 in good health and CMV-seropositive.

The genes are TRBV7-2 and TRBJ2-7; maybe TRBD2 (5 bases). CDR1 is SGHTA and CDR2 is FQGNSA in the germline V gene. V was clipped by 2 bases and J by 0 bases, with 14 bases between them. The CDR3 loop spans 16 amino acids. DNA of the CDR3: TGTGCCAGCAGCTTACCCGGGTCCACTAGCTCCTACGAGCAGTACTTC. This encodes CASSLPGSTSSYEQYF.

The rearrangement uses TRBV7-9 and TRBJ1-2, with 7 bases aligning to TRBD1. The CDR3 sequence is 13 residues long. Germline CDR1 and CDR2: SEHNR and FQNEAQ (reference sequence). V lost 5 bases and J lost 4; bases outside the gene matches: 4. For the CDR3, the DNA is TGTGCCAGCAGCGCCGGGACAGCCTATGGCTACACCTTC. It is translated as CASSAGTAYGYTF.

The chain carries TRBV7-2 and TRBJ2-5, with 8 bases lining up with TRBD2. J lost 5 bases, V lost 5 bases, and 13 bases had no gene match. There are 16 residues in the CDR3. Germline assignment: CDR1 SGHTA and CDR2 FQGNSA. Here the CDR3 DNA reads TGTGCCAGCAGCCTCATAGCGGGGCCCTTGGGGGAGACCCAGTACTTC. Translated: CASSLIAGPLGETQYF.

The chain is built from TRBV13 and TRBJ2-3, with 7 bases that match TRBD2. The CDR3 is 15 amino acids. Germline V gene lookup returns CDR1 PRHDT and CDR2 FYEKMQ (reference sequence). After removal of 2 bases from V and 2 bases from J, the junction contained 4 bases not matched to a gene. The CDR3 coding sequence is TGTGCCAGCAGCTTAAGGGAGCGGGACACAGATACGCAGTATTTT. This sequence encodes CASSLRERDTDTQYF.

The rearrangement links TRBV18 to TRBJ2-1; 10 bases line up with TRBD2. J lost 9 bases, V lost 5 bases, and 10 bases had no gene match. The CDR3 spans 15 residues. Germline CDR1 and CDR2: KGHSH and LQKENI. CDR3 nucleotides: TGTGCCAGCTCAGCGATCTCCGGGACTAGCGTTGAGCAGTTCTTC. Translated, it gives CASSAISGTSVEQFF.

This sequence joins TRBV4-1 and TRBJ1-3; possible D gene TRBD1, 5 bases. The CDR3 has 16 amino acids. Germline lookup yields CDR1 MGHRA and CDR2 YSYEKL. Deletions cut 4 bases from V and 3 bases from J, with 16 bases between. CDR3 nucleotide sequence: TGCGCCAGCAGCCGAGTCCAGGGTCGCGGTGGAAACACCATATATTTT. Protein product: CASSRVQGRGGNTIYF.

This clone was seen only once. The V gene is TRBV19, the J gene TRBJ2-1, with TRBD2 matching 8 bases. The V and J ends lost 3 bases and 15 bases, in that order; junction bases with no gene match: 13. Germline CDR1 is LNHDA and CDR2 is SQIVND (reference sequence). This CDR3 spans 14 amino acids. The CDR3 protein is CASSIGGLASRGFF. CDR3 coding DNA: TGTGCCAGTAGTATTGGAGGACTAGCCTCTCGGGGGTTCTTC.

This clone was counted a few times. J is TRBJ1-4 and V is TRBV30; a weak D match, TRBD1 (5 bases). The germline CDR1 and CDR2 sequences are GTSNPN and SVGIG (reference sequence). The V end lost 1 base, the J end lost 9 bases, and 12 bases lay between the germline ends. This CDR3 is built from 13 residues. The CDR3 loop is CAWSDGAGKKLFF. In DNA, the CDR3 is TGTGCCTGGAGTGATGGGGCCGGAAAAAAACTGTTTTTT.

This sequence joins TRBV5-1 and TRBJ1-2, with TRBD1 matching 8 bases. Germline CDR1 and CDR2: SGHRS and YFSETQ. V lost 0 bases and J lost 4; bases outside the gene matches: 5. The CDR3 has 15 amino acids. DNA of the CDR3: TGCGCCAGCAGCTTGGTGGCAGGGGGCACCTATGGCTACACCTTC. As protein: CASSLVAGGTYGYTF.

V usage is TRBV6-6 and J usage is TRBJ2-7, with 10 bases that match TRBD2. This CDR3 spans 15 amino acids. Germline loops: CDR1 MNHNY, CDR2 SVGAGI (reference sequence). Unmatched junction bases numbered 10, after V lost 6 bases and J lost 5 bases. The DNA of the CDR3 is TGTGCCAGCAGGATAAGCGGGGGGGGGCGAGACGAGCAGTACTTC. It is translated as CASRISGGGRDEQYF.

The V gene is TRBV11-2, the J gene TRBJ2-1, with 9 nucleotides matching TRBD2. This CDR3 is built from 15 residues. The germline V gene encodes CDR1 SGHAT and CDR2 FQNNGV. The ends lost 3 bases at V and 10 bases at J; junction bases unmatched: 10. The CDR3 coding sequence is TGTGCCAGCAGCTTTGTGACTAGCGGCCAGCAGGAGCAGTTCTTC. It encodes CASSFVTSGQQEQFF.

The V gene is TRBV14, the J gene TRBJ2-1; tentatively, D is TRBD1 (6 bases). Trimming removed 6 bases at V and 5 bases at J, with 11 bases between. From germline, CDR1 is SGHDN and CDR2 FVKESK. The CDR3 contains 13 residues. The CDR3 spells CASRLQGNNEQFF. In DNA form, the CDR3 reads TGTGCCAGCAGACTGCAGGGGAACAATGAGCAGTTCTTC.

The sample holds a few counts of this clone. The chain uses TRBV2 and TRBJ1-5; D perhaps matches TRBD1 (6 bases). The V and J ends lost 5 bases and 7 bases respectively, with 12 bases between them. The CDR3 contains 13 residues. CDR1 is SNHLY, CDR2 FYNNEI, per germline. The CDR3 protein is CASSQQGRQPQHF. The CDR3 nucleotides are TGTGCCAGCAGTCAACAGGGTCGGCAGCCCCAGCATTTT.

The chain joins TRBV28 to TRBJ2-5, with D possibly TRBD1 on 7 matching bases. Germline CDR1 MDHEN, CDR2 SYDVKM. With 2 bases removed from V and 5 bases from J, the gap between germline ends came to 15 bases. CDR3 length: 15 residues. CDR3 bases: TGTGCCAGCAGTTTAGGAGGGGGCGCGGGGGAGACCCAGTACTTC. It codes for CASSLGGGAGETQYF.

The J gene is TRBJ1-1, the V gene TRBV4-2; D might be TRBD1 (6 bases). Germline V lookup: CDR1 LGHNA, CDR2 YNFKEQ. The CDR3 runs to 15 residues. Trimming took 1 base from V and 4 from J, leaving 13 bases between them. CDR3 nucleotide sequence: TGTGCCAGCAGCCAAGTTGGCGCAGGGGCCACTGAAGCTTTCTTT. Translated, it gives CASSQVGAGATEAFF.

The chain recombines TRBV5-8 with TRBJ2-7, with 7 bases matching TRBD2. The CDR3 runs to 14 residues. Unmatched junction bases numbered 11, after V lost 4 bases and J lost 7 bases. Germline values: CDR1 SGHTS, CDR2 YDEGEE. CDR3 nucleotide sequence: TGTGCCAGCAGCGGGTGGGGAGGGCCAAGGGAGCAGTACTTC. Its protein product is CASSGWGGPREQYF.

The rearrangement uses TRBV9 and TRBJ2-7, with a weak D call TRBD1 (6 bases). Looked up from germline, CDR1 is SGDLS and CDR2 is YYNGEE. The V gene lost 5 bases and the J gene lost 3 bases, with 18 bases spanning the gap. The CDR3 loop spans 15 amino acids. CDR3 loop: CASSTSWGRNYEQYF. For the CDR3, the DNA is TGTGCCAGCAGTACGTCCTGGGGGCGGAACTACGAGCAGTACTTC. The whole variable domain, filled in from reference TRBV9 and TRBJ2-7, reads DSGVTQTPKHLITATGQRVTLRCSPRSGDLSVYWYQQSLDQGLQFLIQYYNGEERAKGNILERFSAQQFPDLHSELNLSSLELGDSALYFCASSTSWGRNYEQYFGPGTRLTVT.

This chain uses TRBV11-2 with TRBJ2-3; TRBD2 matches 8 bases. The CDR3 has 16 residues. V lost 5 bases, J lost 0 bases, and 7 bases stayed unmatched. The germline V gene encodes CDR1 SGHAT and CDR2 FQNNGV. CDR3 loop: CASSTRIAGSTDTQYF. The CDR3 region has the DNA TGTGCCAGCAGCACCCGGATAGCGGGGAGCACAGATACGCAGTATTTT. The variable domain in full, completed from reference TRBV11-2 and TRBJ2-3, reads EAGVAQSPRYKIIEKRQSVAFWCNPISGHATLYWYQQILGQGPKLLIQFQNNGVVDDSQLPKDRFSAERLKGVDSTLKIQPAKLEDSAVYLCASSTRIAGSTDTQYFGPGTRLTVL.

The rearrangement joins TRBV15 to TRBJ2-7, with TRBD2 identical over 8 bases. From germline, CDR1 is LNHNV and CDR2 YYDKDF (reference sequence). V shed 0 bases, J shed 7 bases, and the junction held 8 bases outside the gene matches. The length of the CDR3 is 15 residues. CDR3 in amino acids: CATSRETAGEWEQYF. CDR3 DNA sequence: TGTGCCACCAGCAGAGAGACAGCGGGAGAATGGGAGCAGTACTTC.

The chain couples TRBV19 to TRBJ1-5; D is unresolved. This CDR3 is built from 13 residues. The V gene's germline CDR1 is LNHDA and CDR2 SQIVND (reference sequence). Deletions cut 0 bases from V and 5 bases from J, with 5 bases between. The CDR3 loop reads CASSIDRYQPQHF. CDR3 DNA sequence: TGTGCCAGTAGTATAGATCGGTATCAGCCCCAGCATTTT.